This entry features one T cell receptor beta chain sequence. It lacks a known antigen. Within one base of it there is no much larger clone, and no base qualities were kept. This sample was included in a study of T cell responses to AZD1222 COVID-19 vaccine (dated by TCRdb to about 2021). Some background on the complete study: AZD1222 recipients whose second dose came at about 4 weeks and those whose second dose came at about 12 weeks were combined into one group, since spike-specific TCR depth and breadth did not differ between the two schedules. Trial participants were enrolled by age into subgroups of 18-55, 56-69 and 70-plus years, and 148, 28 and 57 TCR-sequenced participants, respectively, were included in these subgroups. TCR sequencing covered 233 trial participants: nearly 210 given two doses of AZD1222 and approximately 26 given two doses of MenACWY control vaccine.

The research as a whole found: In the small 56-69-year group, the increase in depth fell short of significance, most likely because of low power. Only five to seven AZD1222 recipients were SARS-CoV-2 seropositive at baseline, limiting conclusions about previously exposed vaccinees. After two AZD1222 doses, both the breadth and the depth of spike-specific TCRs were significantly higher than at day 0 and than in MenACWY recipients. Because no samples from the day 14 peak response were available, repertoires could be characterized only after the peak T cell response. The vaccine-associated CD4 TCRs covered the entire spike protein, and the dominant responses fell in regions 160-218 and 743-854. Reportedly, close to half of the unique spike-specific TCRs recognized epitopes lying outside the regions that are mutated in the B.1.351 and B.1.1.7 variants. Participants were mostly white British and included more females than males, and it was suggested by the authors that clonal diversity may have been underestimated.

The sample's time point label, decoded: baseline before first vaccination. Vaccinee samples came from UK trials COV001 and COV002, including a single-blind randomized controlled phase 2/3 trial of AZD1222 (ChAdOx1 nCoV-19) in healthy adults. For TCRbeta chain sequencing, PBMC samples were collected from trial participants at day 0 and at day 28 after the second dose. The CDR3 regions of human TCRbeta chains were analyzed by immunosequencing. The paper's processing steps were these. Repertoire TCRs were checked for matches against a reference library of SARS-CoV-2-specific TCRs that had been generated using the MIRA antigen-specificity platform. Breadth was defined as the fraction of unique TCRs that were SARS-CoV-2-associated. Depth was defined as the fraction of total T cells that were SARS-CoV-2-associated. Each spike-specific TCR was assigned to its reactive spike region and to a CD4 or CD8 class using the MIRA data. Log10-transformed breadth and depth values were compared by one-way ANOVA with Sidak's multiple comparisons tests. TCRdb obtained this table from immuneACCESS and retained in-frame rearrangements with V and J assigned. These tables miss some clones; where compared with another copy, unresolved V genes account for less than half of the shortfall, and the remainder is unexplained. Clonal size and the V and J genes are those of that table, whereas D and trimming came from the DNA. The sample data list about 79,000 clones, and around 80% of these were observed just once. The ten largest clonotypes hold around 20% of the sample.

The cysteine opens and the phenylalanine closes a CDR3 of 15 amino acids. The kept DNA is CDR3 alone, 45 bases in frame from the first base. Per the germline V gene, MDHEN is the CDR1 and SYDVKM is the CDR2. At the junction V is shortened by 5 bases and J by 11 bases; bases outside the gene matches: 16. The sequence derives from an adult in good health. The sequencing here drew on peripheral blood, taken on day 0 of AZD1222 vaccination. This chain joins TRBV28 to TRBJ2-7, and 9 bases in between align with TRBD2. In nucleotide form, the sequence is TGTGCCAGCAGTCGGGGAGGGCTAGCGGGGCCTGGGGAGTACTTC. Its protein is CASSRGGLAGPGEYF.